Here is one T cell receptor beta chain with its context. No antigen is known for it. This record comes from a study of beta chain features in type 1 diabetes. At the level of the study: The number of sorted cells examined across all samples was 107,917,701.

Expressed TCRB transcripts were sequenced after all isolated RNA was converted to cDNA. Libraries were prepared by immunoSEQ multiplex PCR; TCRdb keeps only in-frame clonotypes and omits some of them. The sample has around 300,000 clones, 8% seen once; the top ten hold under 1.3%. There are 13 residues in the CDR3. Germline loops: CDR1 LNHDA, CDR2 SQIVND (reference sequence). V dropped 5 bases and J dropped 7 bases, with 12 bases sitting between them. Findings and limits, study-wide: An over-representation of cells with high TCR expression could result from cDNA sequencing. Healthy donors had naive, central memory and Treg TCRB repertoires that appeared less similar than those seen among patients. Among all four CD4+ subsets, Type 1 diabetes patients had TCRB CDR3s that were moderately but significantly shorter.

The origin of this receptor is a woman aged 18-30 years in good health. Sequenced input: central memory CD4+ T cells from blood. This chain links TRBV19 with TRBJ1-5, with a possible D match to TRBD1 (5 bases). This CDR3 reads CASSWGLMQPQHF. CDR3 bases: TGTGCCAGTAGTTGGGGGTTGATGCAGCCCCAGCATTTT.